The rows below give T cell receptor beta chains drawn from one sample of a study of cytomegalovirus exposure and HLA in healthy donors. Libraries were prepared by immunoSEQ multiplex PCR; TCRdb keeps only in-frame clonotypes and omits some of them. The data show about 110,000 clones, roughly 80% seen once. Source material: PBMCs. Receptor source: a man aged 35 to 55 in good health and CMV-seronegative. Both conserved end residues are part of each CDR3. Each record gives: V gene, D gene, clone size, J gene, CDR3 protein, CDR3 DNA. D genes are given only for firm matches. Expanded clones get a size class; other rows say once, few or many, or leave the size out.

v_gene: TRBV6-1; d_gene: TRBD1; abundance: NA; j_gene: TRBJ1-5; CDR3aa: CASSTTGFNQPQHF; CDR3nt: TGTGCCAGCAGCACGACAGGGTTCAATCAGCCCCAGCATTTT
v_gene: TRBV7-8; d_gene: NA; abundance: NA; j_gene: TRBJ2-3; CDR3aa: CASSSELGGTQYF; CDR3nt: TGTGCCAGCAGCTCTGAACTAGGCGGTACGCAGTATTTT
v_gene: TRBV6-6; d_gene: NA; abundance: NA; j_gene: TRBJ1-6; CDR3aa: CASSPGPYNSPLHF; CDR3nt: TGTGCCAGCAGCCCGGGTCCCTATAATTCACCCCTCCACTTT
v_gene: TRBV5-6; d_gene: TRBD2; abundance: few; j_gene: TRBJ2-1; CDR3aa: CASSSLAGGRDEQFF; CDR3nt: TGTGCCAGCAGCTCTTTAGCGGGGGGGCGTGATGAGCAGTTCTTC
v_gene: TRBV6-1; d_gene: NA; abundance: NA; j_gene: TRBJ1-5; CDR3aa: CASSPTGGRKPQHF; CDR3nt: TGTGCCAGCAGCCCGACAGGAGGCCGAAAGCCCCAGCATTTT
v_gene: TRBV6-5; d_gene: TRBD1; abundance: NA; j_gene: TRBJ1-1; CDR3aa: CASSYSTGVGTEAFF; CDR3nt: TGTGCCAGCAGTTACTCCACAGGGGTTGGCACTGAAGCTTTCTTT
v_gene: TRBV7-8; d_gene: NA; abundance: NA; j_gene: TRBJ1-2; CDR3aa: CASSLDGLGYGYTF; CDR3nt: TGTGCCAGCAGCTTAGATGGACTGGGCTATGGCTACACCTTC
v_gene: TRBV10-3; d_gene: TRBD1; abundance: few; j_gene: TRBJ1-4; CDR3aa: CATQGDNEKLFF; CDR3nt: TGTGCCACACAGGGGGATAATGAAAAACTGTTTTTT
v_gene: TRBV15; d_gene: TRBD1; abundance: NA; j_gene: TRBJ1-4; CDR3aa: CATRQGLNEKLFF; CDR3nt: TGTGCCACCCGACAGGGCCTTAATGAAAAACTGTTTTTT
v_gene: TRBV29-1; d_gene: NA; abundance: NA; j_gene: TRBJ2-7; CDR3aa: CSGKTDFYEQYF; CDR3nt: TGCAGCGGAAAGACAGACTTCTACGAGCAGTACTTC
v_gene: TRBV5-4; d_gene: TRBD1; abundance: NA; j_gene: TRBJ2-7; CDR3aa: CASSSPPDRGSYEQYF; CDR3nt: TGTGCCAGCAGCTCGCCCCCCGACAGGGGCTCCTACGAGCAGTACTTC
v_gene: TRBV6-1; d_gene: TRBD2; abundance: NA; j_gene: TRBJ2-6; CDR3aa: CASSEYGEGGANVLTF; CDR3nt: TGTGCCAGCAGTGAATATGGGGAGGGTGGGGCCAACGTCCTGACTTTC
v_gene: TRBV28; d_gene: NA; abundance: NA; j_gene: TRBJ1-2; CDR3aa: CASSPTPGAGGYTF; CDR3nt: TGTGCCAGCAGTCCTACTCCAGGGGCCGGTGGCTACACCTTC
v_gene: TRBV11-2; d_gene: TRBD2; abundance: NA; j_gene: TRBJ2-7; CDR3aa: CASSPRRGDAYEQYF; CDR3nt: TGTGCCAGCAGCCCTCGGCGGGGGGACGCCTACGAGCAGTACTTC
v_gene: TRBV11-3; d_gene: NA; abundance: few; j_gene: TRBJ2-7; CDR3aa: CASSLEVAVRRAYEQYF; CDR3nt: TGTGCCAGCAGCTTAGAGGTGGCTGTGCGGCGGGCCTACGAGCAGTACTTC
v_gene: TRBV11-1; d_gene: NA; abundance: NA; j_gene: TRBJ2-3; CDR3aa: CASSLQKAGNTDTQYF; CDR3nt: TGTGCCAGCAGCTTACAGAAGGCAGGGAATACAGATACGCAGTATTTT
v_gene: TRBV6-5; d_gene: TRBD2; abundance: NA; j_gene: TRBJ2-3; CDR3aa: CASRGLAGGPDTQYF; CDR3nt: TGTGCCAGCAGAGGACTAGCGGGGGGTCCAGATACGCAGTATTTT
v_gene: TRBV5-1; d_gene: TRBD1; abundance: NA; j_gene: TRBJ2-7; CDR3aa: CASSLVPGQGSSYEQYF; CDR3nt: TGCGCCAGCAGCTTGGTACCGGGACAGGGGTCCTCCTACGAGCAGTACTTC
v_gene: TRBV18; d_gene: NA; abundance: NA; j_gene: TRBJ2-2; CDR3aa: CASSPQTGNTGELFF; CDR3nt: TGTGCCAGCTCACCCCAGACTGGGAACACCGGGGAGCTGTTTTTT
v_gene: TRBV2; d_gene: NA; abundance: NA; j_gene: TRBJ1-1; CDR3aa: CASSLFQGNTEAFF; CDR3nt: TGTGCCAGCAGTCTCTTCCAGGGAAACACTGAAGCTTTCTTT
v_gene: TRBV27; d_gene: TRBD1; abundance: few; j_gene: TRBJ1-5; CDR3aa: CASSDRGHGNQPQHF; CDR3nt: TGTGCCAGCAGCGACAGGGGGCATGGCAATCAGCCCCAGCATTTT
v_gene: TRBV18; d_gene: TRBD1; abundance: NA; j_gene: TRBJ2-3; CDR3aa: CASSPGQYITDTQYF; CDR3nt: TGTGCCAGCTCACCGGGACAGTATATCACAGATACGCAGTATTTT
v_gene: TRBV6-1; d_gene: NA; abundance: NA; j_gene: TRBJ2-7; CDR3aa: CASSARDILREQYF; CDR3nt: TGTGCCAGCAGTGCCCGGGACATTCTACGGGAGCAGTACTTC
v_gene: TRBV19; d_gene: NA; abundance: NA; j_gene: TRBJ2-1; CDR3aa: CASSLTLYNEQFF; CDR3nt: TGTGCCAGTAGTCTGACACTCTACAATGAGCAGTTCTTC
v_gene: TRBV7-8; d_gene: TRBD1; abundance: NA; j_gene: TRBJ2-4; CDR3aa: CASSSVDRGEAKNIQYF; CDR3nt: TGTGCCAGCAGCTCGGTAGACAGGGGGGAGGCCAAAAACATTCAGTACTTC
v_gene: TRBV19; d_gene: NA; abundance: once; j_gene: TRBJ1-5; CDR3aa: CASSRGEGFGQPQHF; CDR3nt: TGTGCCAGTAGTCGAGGGGAGGGATTTGGTCAGCCCCAGCATTTT
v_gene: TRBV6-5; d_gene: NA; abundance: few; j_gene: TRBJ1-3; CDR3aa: CATGREGGPGNTIYF; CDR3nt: TGTGCCACGGGGAGGGAAGGGGGTCCTGGAAACACCATATATTTT
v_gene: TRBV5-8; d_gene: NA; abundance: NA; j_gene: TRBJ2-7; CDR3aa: CASSLEGSGQSYEQYF; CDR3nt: TGTGCCAGCAGCTTGGAGGGGTCGGGCCAGTCCTACGAGCAGTACTTC